The TCR beta chain under discussion was sequenced for a study of monozygotic twins with inflammatory bowel disease. The CDR3 contains 15 residues. CDR1 is ENHRY, CDR2 SYGVKD, per germline. Every TCR library drew on approximately 3.5 ug of total RNA. From its re-call of the 5' RACE reads, TCRdb lists each CDR3 protein once, without DNA. The listing contains about 300,000 distinct CDR3 sequences. Sequenced material: blood. The rearrangement joins TRBV10-3 to TRBJ2-7; TCRdb reports TRBD2, a call that lacks DNA to check it against. The receptor's source is a human donor with ulcerative colitis or Crohn's disease, or a healthy co-twin of an affected twin (not recorded which). The CDR3 loop reads CAISRGLARTYEQYF.